A selection of T cell receptor beta chains follows, all from one sample in a study of T cells in localized non-small cell lung cancer. Clones were sequenced by immunoSEQ multiplex PCR, and TCRdb holds only the in-frame ones, with some missing. The repertoire has 450 to 500 clones, under 20% of them found once; the top ten carry approximately 15%. The sample here was normal lung tissue next to the tumor, taken before any cancer treatment. These receptors all stem from a male donor aged 60 or over with stage I lung adenocarcinoma. The CDR3 runs from the conserved cysteine through the conserved F or W. The D gene is left open where the match is weak. Clone sizes are given selectively: once, few, many, or a class where the clone is expanded.

J gene	D gene	clone size	CDR3 length	V gene	CDR3 protein	CDR3 DNA
TRBJ1-1	.	.	13	TRBV6-8	CASRTLSGTAAFF	TGTGCCAGCAGAACCCTTTCCGGGACTGCCGCTTTCTTT
TRBJ2-1	.	.	13	TRBV9	CASSVRDNNEQFF	TGTGCCAGCAGCGTCCGAGATAACAATGAGCAGTTCTTC
TRBJ2-3	TRBD1	few	14	TRBV6-8	CASSGTGGSDTQYF	TGTGCCAGCAGTGGAACAGGGGGATCAGATACGCAGTATTTT
TRBJ2-2	TRBD2	large	15	TRBV11-3	CASSRLAGVTGELFF	TGTGCCAGCAGCCGACTAGCGGGAGTCACCGGGGAGCTGTTTTTT
TRBJ2-7	TRBD1	.	14	TRBV5-1	CASSLVGTGSEQYF	TGCGCCAGCAGCTTGGTCGGGACAGGAAGCGAGCAGTACTTC
TRBJ1-2	.	.	13	TRBV18	CASSPDGNYGYTF	TGTGCCAGCTCACCGGACGGTAACTATGGCTACACCTTC
TRBJ1-2	.	.	12	TRBV19	CASSRVRDGYTF	TGTGCCAGTAGTAGGGTTCGCGATGGCTACACCTTC
TRBJ2-7	TRBD2	large	14	TRBV6-8	CASIESGGPYEQYF	TGTGCCAGCATAGAAAGCGGGGGGCCCTACGAGCAGTACTTC
TRBJ1-3	.	.	15	TRBV18	CASSQGPGSGNTIYF	TGTGCCAGCTCACAGGGGCCGGGTTCTGGAAACACCATATATTTT
TRBJ1-4	.	medium-sized	12	TRBV9	CASSSPNEKLFF	TGTGCCAGCAGCTCACCGAATGAAAAACTGTTTTTT